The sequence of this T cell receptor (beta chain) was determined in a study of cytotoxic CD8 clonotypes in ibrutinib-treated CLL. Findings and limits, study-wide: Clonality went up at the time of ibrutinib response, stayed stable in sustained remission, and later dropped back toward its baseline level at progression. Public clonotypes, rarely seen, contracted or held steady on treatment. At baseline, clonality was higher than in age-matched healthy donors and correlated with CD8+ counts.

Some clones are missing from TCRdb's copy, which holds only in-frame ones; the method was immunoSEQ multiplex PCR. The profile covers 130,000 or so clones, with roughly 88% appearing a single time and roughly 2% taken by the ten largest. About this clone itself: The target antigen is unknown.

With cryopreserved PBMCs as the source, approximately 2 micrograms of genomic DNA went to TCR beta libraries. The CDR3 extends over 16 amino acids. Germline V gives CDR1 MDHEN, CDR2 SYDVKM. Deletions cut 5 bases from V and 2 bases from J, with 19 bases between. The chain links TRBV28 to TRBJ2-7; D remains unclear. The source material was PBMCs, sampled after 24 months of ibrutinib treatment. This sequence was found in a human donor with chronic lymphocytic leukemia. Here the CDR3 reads CASSPILAGLTYEQYF. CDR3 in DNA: TGTGCCAGCAGTCCCATCCTGGCAGGCCTTACCTACGAGCAGTACTTC.